What follows is one T cell receptor beta chain and its context. Its specificity is unknown. Germline CDR1 and CDR2: LGHDT and YNNKEL (reference sequence). The CDR3 has 15 amino acids. V lost 0 bases to trimming and J lost 2 bases; unmatched junction nucleotides: 4. Libraries were made from TCR beta cDNA, and they carried unique molecular identifiers. Around 500,000 cDNA molecules were obtained from roughly 0.93 to 9.6 million T cells. TCRdb redid the calling of the PCR reads with MiXCR, one entry per CDR3 protein. The sample consists of more than 450,000 distinct CDR3 sequences, 44% of them appearing once. This record comes from a study of post-analysis software for immune sequencing data. Study background: Included courses were relapsing-remitting and secondary progressive multiple sclerosis; progressive-relapsing multiple sclerosis was also included. Study-wide findings and caveats: Multiple sclerosis patients showed significantly lower normalized Chao1 diversity than controls did. When the samples were clustered directly with F measure, those that had been prepared in the same batch showed strong co-clustering. A few TRBV segments occurring more often in patients than controls included TRBV5-6, TRBV5-1 and TRBV20-1.

The sequenced sample consisted of blood. The receptor was isolated from a girl aged 10-17 years with multiple sclerosis. The chain is built from TRBV3-1 and TRBJ2-7; TRBD1 agrees at 7 bases. CDR3 protein: CASSQDLDRAYEQYF. The CDR3 coding sequence is TGTGCCAGCAGCCAAGACCTCGACAGGGCCTACGAGCAGTACTTC.